The 27 T cell receptor beta chains below all came from one sample that was sequenced in a study of shared clonotypes between healthy human individuals. The naive CD8 subset, CD45RO-negative cells positively selected for CCR7, excluded terminally differentiated effector memory CD45RA+ cells. Measured with immunoSEQ multiplex PCR; TCRdb has only the in-frame clones, and not every one. The data show hundreds of thousands of clones, around 96% seen once. Sequencing was done on a sample of naive CD8+ T cells sorted from blood. These receptors were obtained from a man aged 25 to 45 in good health.

This clone was seen just once. The rearrangement joins TRBV12-5 to TRBJ1-3; 8 nucleotides agree with TRBD1. The CDR3 has 17 amino acids. From germline, CDR1 is LGHNT and CDR2 FRNRAP. Unmatched junction bases numbered 10, after V lost 6 bases and J lost 0 bases. The CDR3 DNA reads as TGTGCTAGTGGCCCAACCGGGACAGGACCCTCTGGAAACACCATATATTTT. Its protein is CASGPTGTGPSGNTIYF.

V is TRBV25-1 and J is TRBJ2-7; D gene uncertain. Trimming left V 10 bases short and J 2 bases short, with 9 bases between. Germline lookup yields CDR1 MGHDK and CDR2 SYGVNS. This CDR3 spans 11 amino acids. In nucleotides, the CDR3 is TGTGCCACTGGCCCCCCCTACGAGCAGTACTTC. The encoded protein is CATGPPYEQYF.

The genes are TRBV7-2 and TRBJ2-1, with 8 bases matching TRBD2. The V and J ends lost 6 bases and 10 bases, in that order; junction bases with no gene match: 11. Germline lookup yields CDR1 SGHTA and CDR2 FQGNSA. The CDR3 is 14 amino acids. This chain's CDR3 is CASSTSGGVREQFF. As DNA, the CDR3 is TGTGCCAGCAGTACCAGCGGGGGCGTGCGGGAGCAGTTCTTC.

The chain has TRBV15 and TRBJ2-7, with 7 bases matching TRBD2. The CDR3 has 20 amino acids. CDR1 and CDR2 from the germline V gene are LNHNV and YYDKDF (reference sequence). Trimming at V came to 2 bases and at J to 2 bases, leaving 21 bases not matched to a gene. In nucleotides, the CDR3 is TGTGCCACCAGCAGAACAAGCGGGGTCCTCGCCGGCAGCCCCCCCTACGAGCAGTACTTC. This gives the protein CATSRTSGVLAGSPPYEQYF.

The rearrangement joins TRBV19 to TRBJ2-2, with 9 bases identical to TRBD2. Germline V lookup: CDR1 LNHDA, CDR2 SQIVND (reference sequence). There are 19 residues in the CDR3. The ends lost 0 bases at V and 2 bases at J; junction bases unmatched: 10. In DNA form, the CDR3 reads TGTGCCAGTAGTATAGATCTTAATAGCGGGAGTCCCAACACCGGGGAGCTGTTTTTT. Translating gives CASSIDLNSGSPNTGELFF.

The chain recombines TRBV6-5 with TRBJ1-1; 8 bases align to TRBD1. Germline CDR1 is MNHEY and CDR2 is SVGAGI. The CDR3 loop spans 14 amino acids. The junction had 7 bases not matched to a gene; V was cut back by 5 bases and J by 5 bases. The CDR3 sequence: CASSPTGGLTEAFF. The CDR3 DNA reads as TGTGCCAGCAGTCCCACAGGGGGTCTGACTGAAGCTTTCTTT.

This chain connects TRBV4-1 to TRBJ1-1; 7 positions agree with TRBD1. The junction had 4 bases not matched to a gene; V was cut back by 1 base and J by 2 bases. The CDR3 runs to 15 residues. CDR1 and CDR2 (germline): MGHRA, YSYEKL. DNA of the CDR3: TGCGCCAGCAGCCAAGCCAGGGGGAAAAACACTGAAGCTTTCTTT. Protein product: CASSQARGKNTEAFF.

The chain links TRBV6-1 to TRBJ2-5; unclear D gene. This CDR3 is built from 14 residues. V was shortened by 5 bases and J by 5 bases, with 15 bases between the two germline ends. The V gene's germline CDR1 is MNHNS and CDR2 SASEGT. The CDR3 sequence: CASSLIRVGETQYF. As DNA, the CDR3 is TGTGCCAGCAGTTTAATAAGGGTTGGGGAGACCCAGTACTTC.

The chain employs TRBV25-1 and TRBJ2-7; 10 bases line up with TRBD1. The CDR3 totals 14 residues. Germline CDR1 is MGHDK and CDR2 is SYGVNS. The J segment lost 2 bases and the V segment lost 6 bases, leaving 4 bases of the junction unmatched. CDR3 in DNA: TGTGCCAGCAGCTCCGGGACAGGGGCCTACGAGCAGTACTTC. Translation: CASSSGTGAYEQYF.

On this clone itself: A read error may account for a junction end that differs from germline. The chain employs TRBV9 and TRBJ1-5; tentative D call: TRBD1 (6 bases). The CDR3 covers 11 residues. Germline V gene sequence: CDR1 SGDLS, CDR2 YYNGEE. The CDR3 region has the DNA TGTGCCAGCAAGGTTGGACAGTTGGACGATTTT. Protein: CASKVGQLDDF.

This clone was found once. CDR3 DNA: TGTGCCAGCAGTTACACCCTCTGGGGAGAGCAGTTCTTC. Residues: CASSYTLWGEQFF. The chain is built from TRBV5-6 and TRBJ2-1; no definite D call. The germline CDR1 and CDR2 sequences are SGHDT and YYEEEE. This CDR3 has 13 amino acids. The germline V and J ends were trimmed by 5 bases and 10 bases, with 16 bases remaining between them.

This chain connects TRBV27 to TRBJ1-5; 9 positions match TRBD1. Germline CDR1 and CDR2: MNHEY and SMNVEV (reference sequence). This CDR3 contains 17 residues. Losses at the gene ends were 5 bases for V and 0 bases for J; bases not matched to a gene: 8. The CDR3 region is CASSAGTGTYSNQPQHF. The CDR3 nucleotides read TGTGCCAGCAGTGCCGGGACAGGGACCTATAGCAATCAGCCCCAGCATTTT.

The J gene is TRBJ1-5, the V gene TRBV2; 9 positions match TRBD1. V shed 6 bases and J 5 bases; nucleotides not matched to a gene: 2. This CDR3 contains 13 residues. Germline V gene sequence: CDR1 SNHLY, CDR2 FYNNEI. CDR3 amino acids: CASSWTGDQPQHF. The CDR3 DNA reads as TGTGCCAGCAGCTGGACAGGGGATCAGCCCCAGCATTTT.

The chain has TRBV5-1 and TRBJ2-7; 7 positions match TRBD1. CDR1 is SGHRS, CDR2 YFSETQ, per germline. The CDR3 has 14 amino acids. Germline trimming cut 5 bases from V and 2 bases from J; bases unmatched to any gene: 7. The CDR3 loop reads CASSPGTDTYEQYF. CDR3 in DNA: TGCGCCAGCAGTCCCGGGACAGATACCTACGAGCAGTACTTC.

The chain combines TRBV28 with TRBJ1-2; 8 nucleotides line up with TRBD1. Germline CDR1 and CDR2: MDHEN and SYDVKM. This CDR3 comprises 15 residues. After removal of 6 bases from V and 0 bases from J, the junction contained 6 bases not matched to a gene. This CDR3 reads CASSRWTGSNYGYTF. CDR3 sequence (DNA): TGTGCCAGCAGCCGATGGACAGGGTCTAACTATGGCTACACCTTC.

The chain combines TRBV27 with TRBJ1-4, with D perhaps TRBD1 (6 bases). Germline CDR1 and CDR2: MNHEY and SMNVEV (reference sequence). V lost 5 bases and J lost 3, with 13 bases in between. The CDR3 is made up of 15 amino acids. The CDR3 loop reads CASSTGTTPNEKLFF. DNA for the CDR3: TGTGCCAGCAGTACTGGGACAACCCCTAATGAAAAACTGTTTTTT.

The chain couples TRBV15 to TRBJ2-7, with 12 bases that match TRBD2. The germline gives CDR1 LNHNV, CDR2 YYDKDF (reference sequence). V shed 2 bases and J 3 bases; nucleotides not matched to a gene: 2. This CDR3 contains 15 residues. CDR3 sequence (DNA): TGTGCCACCAGCAGACCGACTAGCGGGAGCTACGAGCAGTACTTC. It translates to CATSRPTSGSYEQYF.

The V and J genes are TRBV29-1 and TRBJ2-1, with D perhaps being TRBD1 or TRBD2 (5 bases each). This CDR3 spans 12 amino acids. From germline, CDR1 is SQVTM and CDR2 ANQGSEA. Trimming took 4 bases from V and 10 from J, leaving 14 bases between them. This chain's CDR3 is CSVGGGLEEQFF. In DNA, the CDR3 is TGCAGCGTTGGGGGCGGGCTTGAGGAGCAGTTCTTC.

V is TRBV29-1 and J is TRBJ1-1; D call uncertain. CDR1 is SQVTM and CDR2 is ANQGSEA in the germline V gene. The CDR3 spans 15 residues. Trimming pared 6 bases from V and 1 base from J, leaving 18 bases between. DNA of the CDR3: TGCAGCGTCTCAACCCCTGTGAACCAGAACACTGAAGCTTTCTTT. It specifies CSVSTPVNQNTEAFF.

The rearrangement uses TRBV9 and TRBJ2-7; D may be TRBD2 (6 bases). The length of the CDR3 is 16 residues. Germline CDR1 and CDR2: SGDLS and YYNGEE. Trimming took 4 bases from V and 4 from J, leaving 21 bases between them. This chain's CDR3 is CASSSRLEGGKYEQYF. Written as DNA, the CDR3 is TGTGCCAGCAGCAGCCGGCTAGAGGGAGGTAAATACGAGCAGTACTTC.

The rearrangement links TRBV28 to TRBJ2-7, with TRBD1 matching 11 bases. The CDR3 spans 15 residues. V was clipped by 7 bases and J by 4 bases; unmatched bases: 9. Germline CDR1 is MDHEN and CDR2 is SYDVKM. The DNA for the CDR3 is TGTGCCAGCACCCCCGGGGACAGGGGGTGGTACGAGCAGTACTTC. Translated, it gives CASTPGDRGWYEQYF.

DNA for the CDR3: TGCAGCGTTGACATAGACTCCCAAGAGACCCAGTACTTC. Its protein is CSVDIDSQETQYF. This chain connects TRBV29-1 to TRBJ2-5; D uncertain. This CDR3 has 13 residues. The germline V gene has CDR1 SQVTM and CDR2 ANQGSEA. With 3 bases removed from V and 1 base from J, the gap between germline ends came to 9 bases.

CDR3 coding DNA: TGTGCCAGCAGCTTAGGACAATTCTACGAGCAGTACTTC. This codes for CASSLGQFYEQYF. This sequence joins TRBV13 and TRBJ2-7; D gene unclear. Germline V gene data show CDR1 as PRHDT and CDR2 as FYEKMQ (reference sequence). V was cut by 0 bases and J by 3 bases, with 6 bases left in between. This CDR3 region has 13 residues.

The V and J genes are TRBV13 and TRBJ1-1, with 7 bases matching TRBD1. The germline V gene has CDR1 PRHDT and CDR2 FYEKMQ (reference sequence). The CDR3 is 15 residues long. The trim removed 1 base at V and 0 bases at J, leaving 2 bases unmatched. The CDR3 sequence is CASSLATGLNTEAFF. The CDR3 bases are TGTGCCAGCAGCTTAGCGACAGGGTTGAACACTGAAGCTTTCTTT.

The chain has TRBV30 and TRBJ2-3; 8 bases align to TRBD2. The trim removed 4 bases at V and 4 bases at J, leaving 10 bases unmatched. The CDR3 has 15 residues. CDR1 is GTSNPN and CDR2 is SVGIG in the germline V gene (reference sequence). The CDR3 DNA is TGTGCCTGGACCCTCACGGGAGGGGCAGCAGATACGCAGTATTTT. It yields the protein CAWTLTGGAADTQYF.

The J gene is TRBJ1-5, the V gene TRBV13; 12 bases agree with TRBD1. CDR3 length: 17 amino acids. Germline-derived CDR1 and CDR2 are PRHDT and FYEKMQ (reference sequence). V lost 7 bases and J lost 7; bases outside the gene matches: 14. The CDR3 loop is CASTSSRGQGARQPQHF. DNA for the CDR3: TGTGCCAGCACCTCGAGCCGGGGACAGGGGGCACGGCAGCCCCAGCATTTT.

Notes on this clone: Other DNA sequences in the sample encode the same CDR3. J is TRBJ2-1 and V is TRBV28; D gene uncertain. Trimming took off 5 bases at V and 4 bases at J, with 6 bases between the two ends. Germline V gene lookup returns CDR1 MDHEN and CDR2 SYDVKM. CDR3 length: 12 amino acids. CDR3 sequence (DNA): TGTGCCAGCAGTCTATCATACAATGAGCAGTTCTTC. This sequence encodes CASSLSYNEQFF.